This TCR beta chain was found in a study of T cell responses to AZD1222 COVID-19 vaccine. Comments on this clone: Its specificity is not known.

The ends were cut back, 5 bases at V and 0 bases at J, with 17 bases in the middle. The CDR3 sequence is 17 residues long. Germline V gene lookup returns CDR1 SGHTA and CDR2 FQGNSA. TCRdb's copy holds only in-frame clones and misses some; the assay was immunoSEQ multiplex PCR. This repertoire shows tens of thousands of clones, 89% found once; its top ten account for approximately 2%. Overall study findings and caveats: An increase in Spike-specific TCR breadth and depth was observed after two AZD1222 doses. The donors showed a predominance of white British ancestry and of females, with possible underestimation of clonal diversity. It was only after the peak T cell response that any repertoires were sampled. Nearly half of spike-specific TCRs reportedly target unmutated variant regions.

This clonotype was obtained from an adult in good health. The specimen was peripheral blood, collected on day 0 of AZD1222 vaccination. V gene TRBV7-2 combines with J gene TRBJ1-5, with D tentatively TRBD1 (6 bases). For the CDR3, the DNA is TGTGCCAGCAGCGCCCGACAGGCAAAGAATAGCAATCAGCCCCAGCATTTT. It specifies CASSARQAKNSNQPQHF.